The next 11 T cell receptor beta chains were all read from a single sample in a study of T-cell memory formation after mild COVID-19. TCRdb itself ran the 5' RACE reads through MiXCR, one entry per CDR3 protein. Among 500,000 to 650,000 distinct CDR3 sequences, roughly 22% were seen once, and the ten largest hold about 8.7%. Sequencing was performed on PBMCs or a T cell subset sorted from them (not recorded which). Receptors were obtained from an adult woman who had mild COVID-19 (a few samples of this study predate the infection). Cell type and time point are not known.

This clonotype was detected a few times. The CDR3 spells CASSQPFGGPLSEAFF. The CDR3 DNA sequence: TGTGCCAGCAGCCAACCGTTTGGGGGGCCCTTATCTGAAGCTTTCTTT. This sequence joins TRBV14 and TRBJ1-1; a weak D match, TRBD1 (6 bases). Germline CDR1 reads SGHDN; CDR2 reads FVKESK. This CDR3 spans 16 amino acids. V dropped 2 bases and J dropped 6 bases, with 19 bases sitting between them.

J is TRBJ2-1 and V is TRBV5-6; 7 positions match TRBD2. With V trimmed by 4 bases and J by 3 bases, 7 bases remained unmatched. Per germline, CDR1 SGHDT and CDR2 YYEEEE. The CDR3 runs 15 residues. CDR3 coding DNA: TGTGCCAGCAGCCGTACCCGGGGGGTCTACAATGAGCAGTTCTTC. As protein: CASSRTRGVYNEQFF. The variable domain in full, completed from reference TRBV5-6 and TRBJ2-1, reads DAGVTQSPTHLIKTRGQQVTLRCSPKSGHDTVSWYQQALGQGPQFIFQYYEEEERQRGNFPDRFSGHQFPNYSSELNVNALLLGDSALYLCASSRTRGVYNEQFFGPGTRLTVL.

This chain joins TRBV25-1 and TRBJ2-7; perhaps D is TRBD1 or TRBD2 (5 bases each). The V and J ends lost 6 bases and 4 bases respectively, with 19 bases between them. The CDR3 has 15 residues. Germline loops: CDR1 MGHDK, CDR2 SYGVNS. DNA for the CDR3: TGTGCCAGCAGAAGCGACAGCAGGGACGGATACGAGCAGTACTTC. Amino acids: CASRSDSRDGYEQYF.

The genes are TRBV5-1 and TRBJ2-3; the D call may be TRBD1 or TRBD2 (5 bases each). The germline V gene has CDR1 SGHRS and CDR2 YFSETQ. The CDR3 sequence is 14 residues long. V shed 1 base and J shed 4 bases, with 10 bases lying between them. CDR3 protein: CASSLRGRPDTQYF. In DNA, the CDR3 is TGCGCCAGCAGCTTGCGGGGCAGGCCAGATACGCAGTATTTT.

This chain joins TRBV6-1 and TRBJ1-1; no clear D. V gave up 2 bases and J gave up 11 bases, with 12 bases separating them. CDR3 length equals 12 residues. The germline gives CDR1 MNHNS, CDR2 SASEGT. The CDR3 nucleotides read TGTGCCAGCAGTGAATTGGCAAGCCGGGCTTTCTTT. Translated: CASSELASRAFF.

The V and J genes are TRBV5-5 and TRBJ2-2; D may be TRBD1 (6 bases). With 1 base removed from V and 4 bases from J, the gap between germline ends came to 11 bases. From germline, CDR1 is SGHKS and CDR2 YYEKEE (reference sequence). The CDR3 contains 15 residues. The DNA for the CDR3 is TGTGCCAGCAGCTTGAGGGACATATCCACCGGGGAGCTGTTTTTT. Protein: CASSLRDISTGELFF.

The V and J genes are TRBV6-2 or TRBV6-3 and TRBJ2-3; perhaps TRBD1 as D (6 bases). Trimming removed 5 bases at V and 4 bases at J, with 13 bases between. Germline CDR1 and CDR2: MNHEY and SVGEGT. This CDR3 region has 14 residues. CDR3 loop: CASSKRQAPDTQYF. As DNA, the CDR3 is TGTGCCAGCAGTAAACGACAGGCCCCAGATACGCAGTATTTT.

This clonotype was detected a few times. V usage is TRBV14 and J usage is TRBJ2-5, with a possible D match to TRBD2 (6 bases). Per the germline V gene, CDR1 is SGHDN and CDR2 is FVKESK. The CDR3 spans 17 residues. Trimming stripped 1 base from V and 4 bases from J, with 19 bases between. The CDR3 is CASSQGFITGATETQYF. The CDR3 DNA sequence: TGTGCCAGCAGCCAAGGATTCATAACGGGAGCAACAGAGACCCAGTACTTC.

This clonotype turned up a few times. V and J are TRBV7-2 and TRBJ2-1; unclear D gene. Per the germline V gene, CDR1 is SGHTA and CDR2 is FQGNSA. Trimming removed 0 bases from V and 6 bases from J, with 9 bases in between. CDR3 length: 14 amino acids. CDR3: CASSLAFRANEQFF. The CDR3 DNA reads TGTGCCAGCAGCTTAGCCTTTAGGGCCAATGAGCAGTTCTTC.

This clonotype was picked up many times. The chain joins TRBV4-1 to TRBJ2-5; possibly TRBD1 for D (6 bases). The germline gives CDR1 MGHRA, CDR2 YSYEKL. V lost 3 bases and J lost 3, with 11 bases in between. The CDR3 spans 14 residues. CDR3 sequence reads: CASSQTGYEETQYF. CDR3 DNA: TGCGCCAGCAGCCAGACAGGATACGAAGAGACCCAGTACTTC.

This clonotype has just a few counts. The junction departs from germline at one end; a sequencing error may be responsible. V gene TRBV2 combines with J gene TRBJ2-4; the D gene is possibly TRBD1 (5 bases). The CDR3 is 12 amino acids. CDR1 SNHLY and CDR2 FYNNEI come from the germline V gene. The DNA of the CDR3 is TGTGCCGGCAGGGCTGAATCAAACATTCAGTACTTC. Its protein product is CAGRAESNIQYF.